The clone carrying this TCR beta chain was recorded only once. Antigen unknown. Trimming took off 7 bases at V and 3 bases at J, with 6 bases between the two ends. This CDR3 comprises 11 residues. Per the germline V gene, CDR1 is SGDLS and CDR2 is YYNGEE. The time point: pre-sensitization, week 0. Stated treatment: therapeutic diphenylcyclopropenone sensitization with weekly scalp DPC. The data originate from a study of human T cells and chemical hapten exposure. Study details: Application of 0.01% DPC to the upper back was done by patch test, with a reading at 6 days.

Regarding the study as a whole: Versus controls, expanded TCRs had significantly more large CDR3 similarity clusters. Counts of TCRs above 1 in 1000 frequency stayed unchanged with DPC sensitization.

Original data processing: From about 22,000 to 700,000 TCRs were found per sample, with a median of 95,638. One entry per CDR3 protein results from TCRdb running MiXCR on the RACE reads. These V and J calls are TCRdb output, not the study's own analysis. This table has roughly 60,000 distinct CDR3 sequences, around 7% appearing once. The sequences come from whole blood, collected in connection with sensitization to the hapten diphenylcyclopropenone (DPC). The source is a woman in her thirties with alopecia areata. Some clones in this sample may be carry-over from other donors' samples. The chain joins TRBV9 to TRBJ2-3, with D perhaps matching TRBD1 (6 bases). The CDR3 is CASQGTDTQYF. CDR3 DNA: TGTGCCAGCCAGGGGACAGATACGCAGTATTTT.